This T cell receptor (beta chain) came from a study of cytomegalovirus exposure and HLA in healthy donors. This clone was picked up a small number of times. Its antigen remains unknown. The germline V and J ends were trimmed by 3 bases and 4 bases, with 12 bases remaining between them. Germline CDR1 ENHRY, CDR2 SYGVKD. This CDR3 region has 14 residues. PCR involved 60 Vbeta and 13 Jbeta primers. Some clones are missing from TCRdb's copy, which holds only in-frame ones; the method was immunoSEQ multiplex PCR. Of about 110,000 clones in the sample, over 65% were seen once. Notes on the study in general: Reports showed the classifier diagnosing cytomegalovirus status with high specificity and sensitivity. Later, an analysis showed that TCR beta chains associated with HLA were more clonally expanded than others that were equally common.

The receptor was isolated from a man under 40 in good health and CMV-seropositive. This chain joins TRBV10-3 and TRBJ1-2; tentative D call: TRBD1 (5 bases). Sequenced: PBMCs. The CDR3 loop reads CAISEQALLYGYTF. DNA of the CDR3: TGTGCCATCAGTGAACAGGCGCTACTCTATGGCTACACCTTC.